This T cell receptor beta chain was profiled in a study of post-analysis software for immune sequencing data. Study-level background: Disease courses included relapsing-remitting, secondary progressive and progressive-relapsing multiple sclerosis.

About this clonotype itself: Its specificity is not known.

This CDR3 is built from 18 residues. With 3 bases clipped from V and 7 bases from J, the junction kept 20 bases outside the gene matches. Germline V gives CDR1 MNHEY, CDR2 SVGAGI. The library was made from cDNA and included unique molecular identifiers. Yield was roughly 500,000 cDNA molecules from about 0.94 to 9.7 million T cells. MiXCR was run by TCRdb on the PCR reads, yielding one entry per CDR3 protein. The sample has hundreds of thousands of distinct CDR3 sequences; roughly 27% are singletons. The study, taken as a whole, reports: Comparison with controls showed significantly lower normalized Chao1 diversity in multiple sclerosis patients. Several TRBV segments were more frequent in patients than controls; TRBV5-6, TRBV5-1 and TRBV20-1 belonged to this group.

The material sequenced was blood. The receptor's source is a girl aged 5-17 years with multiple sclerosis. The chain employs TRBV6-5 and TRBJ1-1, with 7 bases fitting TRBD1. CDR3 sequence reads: CASSYMMTLATGRHEAFF. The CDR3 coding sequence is TGTGCCAGCAGTTATATGATGACCCTTGCGACAGGGCGACATGAAGCTTTCTTT.